Below are 18 T cell receptor beta chains sequenced from a single sample in a study of cytomegalovirus exposure and HLA in healthy donors. The PCR contained 60 Vbeta and 13 Jbeta primers. Here immunoSEQ multiplex PCR was the method, and the copy in TCRdb shows in-frame clones only, minus some. The sample comprises about 180,000 clones, about 79% of which are singletons, and 6.3% rests with the top ten. The sequenced sample consisted of PBMCs. The origin of the receptors is a man aged 40-49 years in good health and CMV-seropositive.

The chain carries TRBV7-9 and TRBJ2-1, with D maybe TRBD1 (5 bases). Germline V lookup: CDR1 SEHNR, CDR2 FQNEAQ (reference sequence). The CDR3 covers 15 residues. The V and J ends lost 5 bases and 5 bases respectively, with 16 bases between them. The CDR3 bases are TGTGCCAGCAGCGCTACAGGTCAGAGAGACAATGAGCAGTTCTTC. This codes for CASSATGQRDNEQFF.

The V and J genes are TRBV12-5 and TRBJ2-7; TRBD2 aligns across 9 bases. Germline CDR1 is LGHNT and CDR2 is FRNRAP. The CDR3 is made up of 15 amino acids. With 1 base clipped from V and 7 bases from J, the junction kept 8 bases outside the gene matches. The CDR3 loop is CASGLEGLAGGEQYF. CDR3 DNA sequence: TGTGCTAGTGGTTTGGAGGGACTAGCTGGCGGTGAGCAGTACTTC. Complete variable domain (other parts from reference TRBV12-5 and TRBJ2-7): DARVTQTPRHKVTEMGQEVTMRCQPILGHNTVFWYRQTMMQGLELLAYFRNRAPLDDSGMPKDRFSAEMPDATLATLKIQPSEPRDSAVYFCASGLEGLAGGEQYFGPGTRLTVT.

This clone was seen only once. This sequence joins TRBV19 and TRBJ2-1, with 7 bases aligning to TRBD1. Unmatched junction bases numbered 9, after V lost 11 bases and J lost 2 bases. The CDR3 is made up of 14 amino acids. Germline V gene lookup returns CDR1 LNHDA and CDR2 SQIVND (reference sequence). The CDR3 DNA reads TGTGCCTCCCGACAGGGAGAAACCTACAATGAGCAGTTCTTC. This gives the protein CASRQGETYNEQFF.

This clone was picked up one time. The chain couples TRBV6-1 to TRBJ2-2; 11 bases align to TRBD2. V was pared by 2 bases and J by 5 bases, with 10 bases of the junction left unmatched. Per germline, CDR1 MNHNS and CDR2 SASEGT. CDR3 length equals 18 residues. CDR3 residues: CASSEFIAGGPGTGELFF. The CDR3 DNA is TGTGCCAGCAGTGAATTCATAGCGGGAGGGCCTGGGACCGGGGAGCTGTTTTTT.

The chain links TRBV5-6 to TRBJ2-2, with 8 bases fitting TRBD2. CDR1 is SGHDT, CDR2 YYEEEE, per germline. This CDR3 spans 16 amino acids. Trimming took 2 bases from V and 3 from J; bases not matched to a gene: 6. The CDR3 protein is CASSLRSGRDTGELFF. For the CDR3, the DNA is TGTGCCAGCAGCTTACGCAGCGGGAGAGACACCGGGGAGCTGTTTTTT.

This chain uses TRBV7-9 with TRBJ1-5, with D tentatively TRBD1 (6 bases). The V end was cut by 5 bases, the J end by 2 bases, with 19 bases between. CDR1 and CDR2 from the germline V gene are SEHNR and FQNEAQ (reference sequence). The length of the CDR3 is 17 residues. Here the CDR3 reads CASSAAQGGGRNQPQHF. The CDR3 region has the DNA TGTGCCAGCAGCGCGGCCCAGGGAGGGGGTCGCAATCAGCCCCAGCATTTT.

CDR3 bases: TGTGCCAGCAGCTCTGGACTAGCGGGAGTAGTCGAGCAGTACTTC. This encodes CASSSGLAGVVEQYF. The chain joins TRBV7-2 to TRBJ2-7; 13 bases agree with TRBD2. CDR3 size: 15 residues. Germline CDR1 reads SGHTA; CDR2 reads FQGNSA. The junction had 6 bases not matched to a gene; V was cut back by 4 bases and J by 6 bases.

This clone was recorded a few times. The chain employs TRBV9 and TRBJ2-3; D unclear. The CDR3 consists of 14 residues. V was pared by 2 bases and J by 0 bases, with 7 bases between. Germline lookup yields CDR1 SGDLS and CDR2 YYNGEE. CDR3 sequence reads: CASSVYSSTDTQYF. CDR3 DNA: TGTGCCAGCAGCGTCTATTCTAGCACAGATACGCAGTATTTT. Full variable domain (rest looked up from reference TRBV9 and TRBJ2-3): DSGVTQTPKHLITATGQRVTLRCSPRSGDLSVYWYQQSLDQGLQFLIQYYNGEERAKGNILERFSAQQFPDLHSELNLSSLELGDSALYFCASSVYSSTDTQYFGPGTRLTVL.

The chain employs TRBV6-1 and TRBJ1-3; D possibly corresponds to TRBD1 (6 bases). Trimming removed 7 bases from V and 3 bases from J, with 13 bases in between. This CDR3 has 14 residues. CDR1 and CDR2 from the germline V gene are MNHNS and SASEGT. The CDR3 sequence: CASTTQGRGNTIYF. The CDR3 DNA reads as TGTGCCAGCACCACACAGGGACGTGGAAACACCATATATTTT.

The chain is built from TRBV28 and TRBJ1-5; TRBD1 is a possible D gene (5 bases). CDR1 is MDHEN and CDR2 is SYDVKM in the germline V gene. V lost 2 bases and J lost 3, with 11 bases in between. The CDR3 totals 15 residues. CDR3 protein: CASSLERQFNQPQHF. CDR3 sequence (DNA): TGTGCCAGCAGTTTAGAAAGACAGTTCAATCAGCCCCAGCATTTT.

The genes are TRBV2 and TRBJ2-5, with 13 bases aligning to TRBD2. Germline assignment: CDR1 SNHLY and CDR2 FYNNEI. The length of the CDR3 is 15 residues. V lost 5 bases and J lost 4; bases outside the gene matches: 4. The CDR3, as DNA: TGTGCCAGCAGTCGGACTAGCGGGAGAGGAGAGACCCAGTACTTC. Its translation is CASSRTSGRGETQYF.

The V call is TRBV28, the J call TRBJ1-5; 8 bases align to TRBD1. This CDR3 contains 14 residues. Per germline, CDR1 MDHEN and CDR2 SYDVKM. J lost 7 bases, V lost 8 bases, and 10 bases had no gene match. DNA for the CDR3: TGTGCCAGCGGGAGGGAACAGGGGGACCAGCCCCAGCATTTT. Amino acid sequence: CASGREQGDQPQHF. The whole variable domain, filled in from reference TRBV28 and TRBJ1-5, reads DVKVTQSSRYLVKRTGEKVFLECVQDMDHENMFWYRQDPGLGLRLIYFSYDVKMKEKGDIPEGYSVSREKKERFSLILESASTNQTSMYLCASGREQGDQPQHFGDGTRLSIL.

The rearrangement uses TRBV6-5 and TRBJ1-2, with D tentatively TRBD1 (5 bases). CDR1 is MNHEY and CDR2 is SVGAGI in the germline V gene. The CDR3 has 12 amino acids. V was trimmed by 6 bases and J by 5 bases, leaving 10 bases between them. The CDR3 sequence is CASRQGDYGYTF. Here the CDR3 DNA reads TGTGCCAGCAGACAAGGGGATTATGGCTACACCTTC.

J is TRBJ2-5 and V is TRBV5-1; unclear D gene. CDR1 is SGHRS and CDR2 is YFSETQ in the germline V gene. With 1 base removed from V and 2 bases from J, the gap between germline ends came to 9 bases. There are 14 residues in the CDR3. For the CDR3, the DNA is TGCGCCAGCAGCTTGTCCAAACTTCAAGAGACCCAGTACTTC. It yields the protein CASSLSKLQETQYF.

This clone was recorded once. The chain combines TRBV19 with TRBJ2-3, with D possibly being TRBD2 (6 bases). Germline CDR1 LNHDA, CDR2 SQIVND (reference sequence). V lost 4 bases and J lost 1, with 9 bases in between. The CDR3 length is 14 residues. In DNA form, the CDR3 reads TGTGCCAGTAGTAGCGGGGAGCGCACAGATACGCAGTATTTT. This gives the protein CASSSGERTDTQYF. Full variable domain (outside the CDR3, taken from reference TRBV19 and TRBJ2-3): DGGITQSPKYLFRKEGQNVTLSCEQNLNHDAMYWYRQDPGQGLRLIYYSQIVNDFQKGDIAEGYSVSREKKESFPLTVTSAQKNPTAFYLCASSSGERTDTQYFGPGTRLTVL.

V usage is TRBV28 and J usage is TRBJ1-4; TRBD1 aligns across 8 bases. Germline assignment: CDR1 MDHEN and CDR2 SYDVKM. The CDR3 is 15 amino acids. The V gene end was trimmed by 5 bases and the J gene end by 8 bases; junction bases not matched to a gene: 10. In nucleotides, the CDR3 is TGTGCCAGCAGTATTGGTGGACAGGGAGGAGAAAAACTGTTTTTT. Its translation: CASSIGGQGGEKLFF.

This clone was picked up one time. The rearrangement uses TRBV9 and TRBJ2-1; 12 bases match TRBD1. The germline gives CDR1 SGDLS, CDR2 YYNGEE. This CDR3 has 15 residues. The J segment lost 8 bases and the V segment lost 4 bases, leaving 7 bases of the junction unmatched. This chain's CDR3 is CASSTRDRGLDEQFF. CDR3 bases: TGTGCCAGCAGCACCCGGGACAGGGGGCTCGATGAGCAGTTCTTC.

The genes are TRBV5-1 and TRBJ2-7; 7 positions agree with TRBD1. Unmatched junction bases numbered 6, after V lost 4 bases and J lost 2 bases. The CDR3 extends over 14 amino acids. Germline CDR1 is SGHRS and CDR2 is YFSETQ. The CDR3 loop is CASSIVTGPYEQYF. As DNA, the CDR3 is TGCGCCAGCAGCATCGTGACAGGGCCCTACGAGCAGTACTTC.